The 26 T cell receptor beta chains presented below share a single source sample, sequenced in a study of T cells expressing NK-cell markers (dated by TCRdb to the early 2020s). Library preparation employed 5' RACE. The sequencer was an Illumina HiSeq 2000. Following TCRdb reprocessing, every CDR3 protein sequence forms one entry, and DNA is not provided. The sample's clone listing holds more than 250,000 distinct CDR3 sequences. Under 0.5% of the sample rests with the top ten. Sample: blood T cells: a sorted CD56 or NKG2C T cell subset, CD4+ or CD8+ T cells, or bulk PBMC T cells (not recorded which). The receptors shown here come from a man aged 18 to 30 in good health. Donor details come from another sample of the same person, matched by shared clones.

The V and J genes are TRBV9 and TRBJ2-5; TCRdb lists TRBD2, though no DNA is available to test this call. The CDR3 length is 13 residues. The germline CDR1 and CDR2 sequences are SGDLS and YYNGEE. The chain's CDR3 is CASKGGRAETQYF.

V gene TRBV15 combines with J gene TRBJ1-1; as DNA is missing, the TRBD1 call by TCRdb cannot be tested. The CDR3 loop spans 17 amino acids. Looked up from germline, CDR1 is LNHNV and CDR2 is YYDKDF (reference sequence). CDR3 region: CATSKPLTGAAHTEAFF.

The J gene is TRBJ2-3, the V gene TRBV7-8. The CDR3 consists of 14 residues. The germline gives CDR1 SGHVS, CDR2 FQNEAQ. CDR3 sequence reads: CASSLEDGTDTQYF.

The chain uses TRBV11-2 and TRBJ2-5; TCRdb returns TRBD1, unconfirmable since there is no DNA. The germline V gene has CDR1 SGHAT and CDR2 FQNNGV. The CDR3 is 16 residues long. The CDR3 spells CASSLRRTGIRETQYF.

V and J are TRBV7-9 and TRBJ2-1. The CDR3 is made up of 16 amino acids. In germline, CDR1 is SEHNR, CDR2 FQNEAQ (reference sequence). The chain's CDR3 is CASSFYSLSSYNEQFF.

The CDR3 sequence is CASSQDNGLAGDHEQFF. The J gene is TRBJ2-1, the V gene TRBV3-1; TCRdb names TRBD2, which stays unverified in the absence of DNA. Germline assignment: CDR1 LGHDT and CDR2 YNNKEL (reference sequence). The CDR3 runs 17 residues.

V gene TRBV4-3 combines with J gene TRBJ2-5; TCRdb proposes TRBD2, but this gene call is untestable without DNA. Germline CDR1 and CDR2: LGHNA and YSLEER. There are 16 residues in the CDR3. The CDR3 spells CASSQSPSGWGETQYF.

V gene TRBV19 combines with J gene TRBJ2-2; the TCRdb call, TRBD2, lacks DNA for checking. Germline CDR1 LNHDA, CDR2 SQIVND (reference sequence). CDR3 length: 17 residues. The CDR3 protein is CASSIDLSGLNTGELFF.

The V and J genes are TRBV7-9 and TRBJ2-3; there is no DNA to check the TCRdb D call of TRBD2. The CDR3 runs to 16 residues. The V gene's germline CDR1 is SEHNR and CDR2 FQNEAQ (reference sequence). CDR3 protein: CASSSGLAGLADTQYF. The full variable domain, its missing parts supplied by reference TRBV7-9 and TRBJ2-3, is DTGVSQNPRHKITKRGQNVTFRCDPISEHNRLYWYRQTLGQGPEFLTYFQNEAQLEKSRLLSDRFSAERPKGSFSTLEIQRTEQGDSAMYLCASSSGLAGLADTQYFGPGTRLTVL.

This sequence joins TRBV27 and TRBJ2-7; TCRdb reports TRBD2, a call that lacks DNA to check it against. Germline-derived CDR1 and CDR2 are MNHEY and SMNVEV (reference sequence). CDR3 length equals 16 residues. The CDR3 is CASSLTMALSSYEQYF.

The chain joins TRBV28 to TRBJ2-7; checking the TCRdb D call of TRBD2 is not possible without DNA. CDR3 size: 15 residues. CDR1 is MDHEN and CDR2 is SYDVKM in the germline V gene. This chain's CDR3 is CASSSIGLAGGEQYF.

The chain employs TRBV20-1 and TRBJ2-7; the D gene TCRdb calls, TRBD2, cannot be checked with no DNA. Germline assignment: CDR1 DFQATT and CDR2 SNEGSKA (reference sequence). There are 15 residues in the CDR3. CDR3 sequence reads: CSAAAPGLAGDEQYF.

This rearrangement joins TRBV5-1 to TRBJ2-2. Germline CDR1 SGHRS, CDR2 YFSETQ. The CDR3 runs to 14 residues. The CDR3: CASSKDSWTGELFF.

The chain combines TRBV20-1 with TRBJ2-2; absent DNA, TCRdb's TRBD1 call cannot be checked. The CDR3 is made up of 13 amino acids. Germline values: CDR1 DFQATT, CDR2 SNEGSKA (reference sequence). The CDR3 loop is CSATPGTAGELFF.

The chain couples TRBV12-3 or TRBV12-4 to TRBJ2-6; the D call from TCRdb, TRBD1, cannot be confirmed without DNA. This CDR3 contains 19 residues. CDR3 sequence reads: CASSADRGLLVSGANVLTF.

The chain employs TRBV25-1 and TRBJ1-5. This CDR3 has 14 amino acids. The V gene's germline CDR1 is MGHDK and CDR2 SYGVNS. The CDR3 sequence: CASSEYRSGGPQHF.

This chain connects TRBV6-2 or TRBV6-3 to TRBJ2-1. There are 11 residues in the CDR3. Germline assignment: CDR1 MNHEY and CDR2 SVGEGT. CDR3 loop: CASKWGNEQFF.

The J gene is TRBJ1-1, the V gene TRBV29-1; the TCRdb D gene call, TRBD1, has no DNA to confirm it. In germline, CDR1 is SQVTM, CDR2 ANQGSEA. The CDR3 is 11 residues long. The CDR3 sequence: CSTGQGTEAFF.

J is TRBJ2-3 and V is TRBV12-3 or TRBV12-4. CDR3 length: 11 amino acids. CDR3 protein: CATLSTDTQYF.

CDR3: CASSFMGSNQPQHF. This chain connects TRBV27 to TRBJ1-5. CDR3 length equals 14 residues. CDR1 and CDR2 (germline): MNHEY, SMNVEV (reference sequence).

The chain is built from TRBV7-8 and TRBJ2-7. The germline gives CDR1 SGHVS, CDR2 FQNEAQ. The CDR3 length is 15 residues. CDR3 in amino acids: CASSLSVAGFEEQYF. Complete variable domain (other parts from reference TRBV7-8 and TRBJ2-7): GAGVSQSPRYKVAKRGQDVALRCDPISGHVSLFWYQQALGQGPEFLTYFQNEAQLDKSGLPSDRFFAERPEGSVSTLKIQRTQQEDSAVYLCASSLSVAGFEEQYFGPGTRLTVT.

The chain couples TRBV9 to TRBJ2-5; the D call of TRBD2 rests on TCRdb alone, since no DNA is present to check it. CDR1 is SGDLS and CDR2 is YYNGEE in the germline V gene. The CDR3 contains 17 residues. CDR3 protein: CASSVGVSGSLKETQYF.

The chain couples TRBV19 to TRBJ1-1. Per germline, CDR1 LNHDA and CDR2 SQIVND (reference sequence). The CDR3 covers 11 residues. CDR3 region: CASSITSEAFF.

The chain uses TRBV5-1 and TRBJ2-2; TCRdb lists TRBD2, though no DNA is available to test this call. There are 19 residues in the CDR3. Germline V gene data show CDR1 as SGHRS and CDR2 as YFSETQ. The CDR3 loop reads CASSLAPTSARGNTGELFF.

The chain is built from TRBV20-1 and TRBJ2-1; lacking DNA, the TRBD2 call made by TCRdb goes unchecked. The CDR3 spans 12 residues. Germline lookup yields CDR1 DFQATT and CDR2 SNEGSKA (reference sequence). CDR3 loop: CSASDRAGEQFF.

The chain employs TRBV12-5 and TRBJ2-3; absent DNA, TCRdb's TRBD2 call cannot be checked. This CDR3 has 16 residues. Germline V gene sequence: CDR1 LGHNT, CDR2 FRNRAP. The chain's CDR3 is CASQTSPGLFTDTQYF.